The T cell receptor (beta chain) described here comes from a study of blood T cell repertoires in COVID-19. Study summary: Researchers got acute and convalescent COVID-19 samples from the United States, Italy and Spain. PBMCs, B-cell-depleted T cells, or T cells provided the cDNA or gDNA that made up the material.

CDR3 length: 13 residues. V was pared by 4 bases and J by 5 bases, with 10 bases between. Per the study methods: Reference gene primers were amplified, and this amplification served to estimate nucleated cell counts. Profiled with immunoSEQ multiplex PCR; TCRdb holds only in-frame clones, not every one. V and J calls and clone size come straight from that table; D and trimming were deduced from the DNA. This sample has around 230,000 clones, with around 80% found just once. V gene TRBV12-3 or TRBV12-4 combines with J gene TRBJ2-3, with D perhaps matching TRBD2 (5 bases). The clonotype originates from a woman in her forties or fifties with acute or convalescent COVID-19. The specimen sequenced was peripheral blood. CDR3 region: CASSYRAGDTQYF. CDR3 bases: TGTGCCAGCAGTTATAGGGCGGGAGATACGCAGTATTTT.